Below are 27 T cell receptor beta chains sequenced from a single sample in a study of blood T cell repertoires in COVID-19. TCRdb keeps only in-frame clones here, not all; method: immunoSEQ multiplex PCR. The table records about 150,000 clones, about 80% of them present only once. Sequencing was performed on peripheral blood. All receptors derive from a woman older than 75 with acute or convalescent COVID-19.

J is TRBJ1-2 and V is TRBV7-2; D possibly corresponds to TRBD1 (5 bases). Germline loops: CDR1 SGHTA, CDR2 FQGNSA. V was cut by 5 bases and J by 6 bases, with 10 bases left in between. CDR3 length equals 12 residues. The chain's CDR3 is CASSITGNGYTF. The CDR3 nucleotides read TGTGCCAGCAGCATTACAGGAAATGGCTACACCTTC.

The rearrangement uses TRBV10-3 and TRBJ2-7; a weak D match, TRBD1 (6 bases). The CDR3 contains 12 residues. The V gene's germline CDR1 is ENHRY and CDR2 SYGVKD. The V gene lost 5 bases and the J gene lost 4 bases, with 9 bases spanning the gap. The CDR3 DNA reads TGTGCCATCAGTCAGGGGCCTTACGAGCAGTACTTC. Amino acid sequence: CAISQGPYEQYF.

DNA for the CDR3: TGTGCCAGCAGCGTGACAGGGCCCAATCAGCCCCAGCATTTT. Translating it yields CASSVTGPNQPQHF. The rearrangement joins TRBV5-6 to TRBJ1-5, with 7 nucleotides matching TRBD1. Germline trimming cut 4 bases from V and 3 bases from J; bases unmatched to any gene: 4. The CDR3 contains 14 residues. CDR1 and CDR2 (germline): SGHDT, YYEEEE.

The CDR3 DNA sequence: TGCGCCAGCAGCTTGATAATCGCGGGCTATGGCTACACCTTC. Its translation: CASSLIIAGYGYTF. The chain is built from TRBV5-1 and TRBJ1-2; unclear D gene. The CDR3 sequence is 14 residues long. Germline lookup yields CDR1 SGHRS and CDR2 YFSETQ. V lost 1 base and J lost 4, with 11 bases in between. The whole variable domain, remainder taken from reference TRBV5-1 and TRBJ1-2, is KAGVTQTPRYLIKTRGQQVTLSCSPISGHRSVSWYQQTPGQGLQFLFEYFSETQRNKGNFPGRFSGRQFSNSRSEMNVSTLELGDSALYLCASSLIIAGYGYTFGSGTRLTVV.

This clone appeared once. The chain is built from TRBV7-2 and TRBJ1-1, with a weak D call TRBD1 (5 bases). There are 15 residues in the CDR3. The V end was cut by 1 base, the J end by 1 base, with 10 bases between. Germline V gene sequence: CDR1 SGHTA, CDR2 FQGNSA. The CDR3: CASSLVWTPNTEAFF. The CDR3 DNA sequence: TGTGCCAGCAGCTTAGTGTGGACACCGAACACTGAAGCTTTCTTT.

V is TRBV7-2 and J is TRBJ2-2; D is ambiguous. The CDR3 runs to 13 residues. The germline CDR1 and CDR2 sequences are SGHTA and FQGNSA. Trimming took off 3 bases at V and 6 bases at J, with 8 bases between the two ends. CDR3 loop: CASSFGRAGELFF. CDR3 DNA sequence: TGTGCCAGCAGCTTTGGTCGGGCCGGGGAGCTGTTTTTT. Filled out from reference TRBV7-2 and TRBJ2-2, the complete variable domain reads GAGVSQSPSNKVTEKGKDVELRCDPISGHTALYWYRQSLGQGLEFLIYFQGNSAPDKSGLPSDRFSAERTGGSVSTLTIQRTQQEDSAVYLCASSFGRAGELFFGEGSRLTVL.

V gene TRBV19 combines with J gene TRBJ1-1; TRBD1 might be the D (5 bases). Per germline, CDR1 LNHDA and CDR2 SQIVND (reference sequence). V shed 6 bases and J shed 3 bases, with 11 bases lying between them. The CDR3 loop spans 13 amino acids. CDR3 residues: CASRQDRDTEAFF. The CDR3, as DNA: TGTGCCAGTAGACAAGACAGAGACACTGAAGCTTTCTTT.

The V and J genes are TRBV29-1 and TRBJ2-2; the D gene is possibly TRBD1 (6 bases). The CDR3 is made up of 14 amino acids. The germline gives CDR1 SQVTM, CDR2 ANQGSEA. Trimming cost V 6 bases and J 3 bases, with 14 bases left between them. The CDR3 spells CSVLTGMYTGELFF. The CDR3 coding sequence is TGCAGCGTCCTCACAGGGATGTACACCGGGGAGCTGTTTTTT.

The rearrangement joins TRBV6-5 to TRBJ1-2; no definite D call. With 6 bases removed from V and 5 bases from J, the gap between germline ends came to 13 bases. Germline-derived CDR1 and CDR2 are MNHEY and SVGAGI. The CDR3 has 13 amino acids. The CDR3 sequence: CASRNPVRYGYTF. The CDR3 nucleotides are TGTGCCAGCAGGAACCCAGTAAGATATGGCTACACCTTC.

The chain has TRBV6-6 and TRBJ2-7, with TRBD1 matching 10 bases. The CDR3 is 14 residues long. V lost 6 bases to trimming and J lost 0 bases; unmatched junction nucleotides: 2. The germline gives CDR1 MNHNY, CDR2 SVGAGI (reference sequence). This CDR3 reads CASRGQGSSYEQYF. The CDR3 nucleotides are TGTGCCAGCAGGGGACAGGGGAGCTCCTACGAGCAGTACTTC.

This chain connects TRBV11-2 to TRBJ1-1; D may be TRBD1 (5 bases). This CDR3 has 14 amino acids. Trimming pared 4 bases from V and 4 bases from J, leaving 13 bases between. The germline V gene encodes CDR1 SGHAT and CDR2 FQNNGV. The CDR3, as DNA: TGTGCCAGCAGCTCCCGGTGGGGGGGCACTGAAGCTTTCTTT. Its translation: CASSSRWGGTEAFF.

This chain links TRBV5-6 with TRBJ1-2; TRBD1 aligns across 8 bases. In germline, CDR1 is SGHDT, CDR2 YYEEEE. V dropped 8 bases and J dropped 4; count of bases not matched to a gene: 10. This CDR3 comprises 14 residues. The CDR3 bases are TGTGCCAGTACCACGGGGGACAGGTTCTATGGCTACACCTTC. Protein: CASTTGDRFYGYTF.

The rearrangement joins TRBV10-3 to TRBJ2-7, with TRBD2 identical over 8 bases. Germline-derived CDR1 and CDR2 are ENHRY and SYGVKD. The CDR3 totals 14 residues. V shed 10 bases and J 0 bases; nucleotides not matched to a gene: 8. The CDR3 bases are TGTGCCACCCACGGGGGGGCAAGCTCCTACGAGCAGTACTTC. It encodes CATHGGASSYEQYF.

This clone was seen repeatedly, ten times or more. The chain carries TRBV5-1 and TRBJ2-1; 8 positions match TRBD2. Germline CDR1 SGHRS, CDR2 YFSETQ. This CDR3 contains 12 residues. V was pared by 4 bases and J by 9 bases, with 3 bases of the junction left unmatched. CDR3 residues: CASSLAGVEQFF. The CDR3, as DNA: TGCGCCAGCAGCCTAGCGGGCGTTGAGCAGTTCTTC.

The gene calls are TRBV4-3 and TRBJ1-4, with 9 positions matching TRBD1. The CDR3 loop spans 16 amino acids. Germline loops: CDR1 LGHNA, CDR2 YSLEER. The V and J ends lost 4 bases and 6 bases, in that order; junction bases with no gene match: 9. The chain's CDR3 is CASSRSLTGGYEKLFF. The CDR3 nucleotides read TGCGCCAGCAGCCGATCCCTGACAGGGGGTTATGAAAAACTGTTTTTT.

The gene calls are TRBV5-1 and TRBJ2-5, with D possibly matching TRBD2 (7 bases). Per the germline V gene, CDR1 is SGHRS and CDR2 is YFSETQ. Trimming took off 5 bases at V and 2 bases at J, with 13 bases between the two ends. There are 14 residues in the CDR3. The CDR3 DNA reads TGCGCCAGCAGGGGGGGGCCAGAACAAGAGACCCAGTACTTC. Its translation: CASRGGPEQETQYF.

The chain uses TRBV5-1 and TRBJ2-5; possible D gene TRBD1, 6 bases. CDR3 length equals 14 residues. Germline lookup yields CDR1 SGHRS and CDR2 YFSETQ. V lost 4 bases to trimming and J lost 2 bases, with 12 bases between them. CDR3 nucleotide sequence: TGCGCCAGCAGCCAGGACAGTTTACAAGAGACCCAGTACTTC. Protein: CASSQDSLQETQYF.

The chain has TRBV5-1 and TRBJ1-6; TRBD1 is a possible D gene (5 bases). Trimming cost V 4 bases and J 15 bases, with 20 bases left between them. CDR1 SGHRS and CDR2 YFSETQ come from the germline V gene. The CDR3 consists of 14 residues. The CDR3 DNA sequence: TGCGCCAGCAGCGAAGGGGCCCTCCGGATTGGCCTCCACTTT. Translated, it gives CASSEGALRIGLHF.

The V gene is TRBV11-2, the J gene TRBJ1-3; D is ambiguous. Germline CDR1 and CDR2: SGHAT and FQNNGV. Trimming stripped 5 bases from V and 0 bases from J, with 14 bases between. This CDR3 has 16 amino acids. CDR3 amino acids: CASSLRGLNSGNTIYF. DNA of the CDR3: TGTGCCAGCAGCCTTAGAGGGCTAAACTCTGGAAACACCATATATTTT.

This clone was seen a single time. The chain recombines TRBV11-2 with TRBJ1-2; D unclear. CDR1 is SGHAT, CDR2 FQNNGV, per germline. The CDR3 loop spans 16 amino acids. V gave up 1 base and J gave up 4 bases, with 16 bases separating them. CDR3 bases: TGTGCCAGCAGCTTAGTGGGCCTAAATATACCCTATGGCTACACCTTC. Translating gives CASSLVGLNIPYGYTF.

The rearrangement uses TRBV3-1 (or the pseudogene TRBV3-2) and TRBJ2-5; tentative D call: TRBD1 (6 bases). V lost 3 bases and J 1 base, leaving 15 bases between the germline ends. CDR1 is LGHDT and CDR2 is YNNKEL in the germline V gene (reference sequence). CDR3 size: 16 residues. The CDR3: CASSQDATGIQETQYF. CDR3 bases: TGTGCCAGCAGCCAGGACGCAACAGGGATCCAAGAGACCCAGTACTTC.

The gene calls are TRBV6-1 and TRBJ1-5; TRBD1 agrees at 11 bases. The CDR3 runs to 16 residues. Germline lookup yields CDR1 MNHNS and CDR2 SASEGT. The ends lost 4 bases at V and 2 bases at J; junction bases unmatched: 4. The CDR3, as DNA: TGTGCCAGCAGTGGGGACAGGGGGAAGGGCAATCAGCCCCAGCATTTT. Translating gives CASSGDRGKGNQPQHF.

This rearrangement joins TRBV6-5 to TRBJ2-5; D is uncertain. Trimming shortened V by 2 bases and J by 4 bases, and 17 bases separated the two germline ends. The CDR3 is 16 residues long. CDR1 and CDR2 (germline): MNHEY, SVGAGI. The CDR3 bases are TGTGCCAGCAGTTACCACCGCGCCCTAGGCGGAGAGACCCAGTACTTC. Its translation is CASSYHRALGGETQYF.

Details on this clone: At one end, the junction sequence differs from germline, possibly due to a read error. The chain has TRBV24-1 and TRBJ1-2; D ambiguous. Germline CDR1 KGHDR, CDR2 SFDVKD. The CDR3 extends over 12 amino acids. CDR3 nucleotides: TGTGCCACCAGTGATTTTCGAGGGATCCAATTCTTC. It translates to CATSDFRGIQFF.

V is TRBV5-4 and J is TRBJ2-1, with TRBD2 as a possible D gene (6 bases). Germline V gene lookup returns CDR1 SGHNT and CDR2 YYREEE (reference sequence). The CDR3 loop spans 15 amino acids. Trimming cost V 2 bases and J 5 bases, with 14 bases left between them. The DNA for the CDR3 is TGTGCCAGCAGCTTCCGGGACTTCGACGACAATGAGCAGTTCTTC. It encodes CASSFRDFDDNEQFF.

CDR3 DNA: TGTGCCAGCAGTTTCACTACTAACTATGGCTACACCTTC. Its protein product is CASSFTTNYGYTF. The chain carries TRBV3-1 (or the pseudogene TRBV3-2) and TRBJ1-2; D unresolved. The V gene's germline CDR1 is LGHDT and CDR2 YNNKEL (reference sequence). The length of the CDR3 is 13 residues. Trimming left V 6 bases short and J 0 bases short, with 8 bases between.

This clone has a single count. CDR3 amino acids: CSASVNYEQYF. The CDR3 DNA is TGCAGTGCTTCCGTTAATTACGAGCAGTACTTC. The J gene is TRBJ2-7, the V gene TRBV20-1; D ambiguous. Looked up from germline, CDR1 is DFQATT and CDR2 is SNEGSKA (reference sequence). V was cut by 5 bases and J by 4 bases, with 9 bases left in between. This CDR3 comprises 11 residues.